This T cell receptor (beta chain) was obtained from a study of blood T cell repertoires in COVID-19. Study details: Some COVID-19 samples were acute and others convalescent; all came from the United States, Italy and Spain. The cDNA or gDNA used as material had been derived from T cells, B-cell-depleted T cells, or PBMCs.

Patients at the Seattle site were enrolled during active infection and followed longitudinally. Original handling: For nucleated cells, counts were estimated from reference gene primer amplification. Here immunoSEQ multiplex PCR was the method, and the copy in TCRdb shows in-frame clones only, minus some. That table gives V, J and clone size, and the DNA gave D and trimming. The sample lists 300,000 to 350,000 clones; 85% to 90% were seen once. Ten or more counts support this clone. Trimming cost V 0 bases and J 5 bases, with 5 bases left between them. Germline loops: CDR1 LGHDT, CDR2 YNNKEL (reference sequence). The CDR3 is 12 residues long.

This clonotype was sampled from a woman between 45 and 65 years old with COVID-19, enrolled during active disease. The sequencing input was peripheral blood. The chain has TRBV3-1 (or the pseudogene TRBV3-2) and TRBJ2-7; D ambiguous. The CDR3 sequence is CASSQDLDEQYF. The CDR3 DNA follows: TGTGCCAGCAGCCAAGATCTTGACGAGCAGTACTTC.